The 10 T cell receptor beta chains listed next were all sequenced from one sample in a study of blood T cell repertoires in COVID-19. The repertoire was sequenced with immunoSEQ multiplex PCR; TCRdb's copy has only in-frame clones and lacks some. This table has around 360,000 clones, about 90% appearing once. The source material was PBMCs or T cells enriched from blood (not recorded which). These receptors originate from a woman under 40 who had recovered from COVID-19.

V and J are TRBV6-1 and TRBJ2-7; D gene ambiguous. Per germline, CDR1 MNHNS and CDR2 SASEGT. CDR3 length equals 16 residues. The V end lost 3 bases, the J end lost 4 bases, and 19 bases lay between the germline ends. The CDR3 sequence: CASSEESKRFQYEQYF. In nucleotides, the CDR3 is TGTGCCAGCAGTGAGGAGTCGAAAAGGTTTCAATACGAGCAGTACTTC.

The chain joins TRBV2 to TRBJ2-1; TRBD2 matches 11 bases. V shed 4 bases and J 4 bases; nucleotides not matched to a gene: 0. The germline gives CDR1 SNHLY, CDR2 FYNNEI. The CDR3 is made up of 14 amino acids. This CDR3 is CASSGTSGYNEQFF. The DNA for the CDR3 is TGTGCCAGCAGTGGGACTAGCGGGTACAATGAGCAGTTCTTC.

V gene TRBV13 combines with J gene TRBJ2-3, with TRBD2 matching 8 bases. CDR1 is PRHDT and CDR2 is FYEKMQ in the germline V gene (reference sequence). This CDR3 region has 16 residues. V dropped 7 bases and J dropped 0; count of bases not matched to a gene: 9. Here the CDR3 reads CASTPGTRASTDTQYF. The DNA for the CDR3 is TGTGCCAGCACCCCCGGGACTAGGGCGAGCACAGATACGCAGTATTTT. The entire variable domain, with the rest obtained from reference TRBV13 and TRBJ2-3, is as follows: AAGVIQSPRHLIKEKRETATLKCYPIPRHDTVYWYQQGPGQDPQFLISFYEKMQSDKGSIPDRFSAQQFSDYHSELNMSSLELGDSALYFCASTPGTRASTDTQYFGPGTRLTVL.

Concerning this clone itself: One junction end disagrees with the germline gene, perhaps due to a read error. V is TRBV12-3 or TRBV12-4 and J is TRBJ1-1; 7 bases fit TRBD1. The length of the CDR3 is 13 residues. CDR3 amino acids: CASTDRDSYRWDF. The CDR3 DNA reads TGTGCCAGCACGGATCGGGACAGCTACCGGTGGGACTTT.

The gene calls are TRBV11-2 and TRBJ2-2; D is unresolved. Germline V gene data show CDR1 as SGHAT and CDR2 as FQNNGV. There are 14 residues in the CDR3. V was clipped by 5 bases and J by 5 bases, with 12 bases between them. CDR3: CASSPTPVTGELFF. CDR3 sequence (DNA): TGTGCCAGCAGCCCCACCCCGGTAACCGGGGAGCTGTTTTTT.

This sequence joins TRBV5-6 and TRBJ1-2; D possibly corresponds to TRBD1 (5 bases). The CDR3 covers 14 residues. Per the germline V gene, CDR1 is SGHDT and CDR2 is YYEEEE. Trimming cost V 4 bases and J 4 bases, with 14 bases left between them. CDR3 in amino acids: CASSPGASFYGYTF. The CDR3 region has the DNA TGTGCCAGCAGCCCTGGGGCAAGTTTCTATGGCTACACCTTC.

This clone is a singleton in its sample. This chain connects TRBV2 to TRBJ1-2, with 9 positions matching TRBD1. Germline-derived CDR1 and CDR2 are SNHLY and FYNNEI. V dropped 8 bases and J dropped 3; count of bases not matched to a gene: 10. CDR3 length: 15 residues. The CDR3 DNA reads TGTGCCAGCGGGGGACAGGGTATCCCCTACTATGGCTACACCTTC. This sequence encodes CASGGQGIPYYGYTF.

The genes are TRBV2 and TRBJ1-2, with D possibly matching TRBD1 (5 bases). V shed 5 bases and J shed 3 bases, with 10 bases lying between them. This CDR3 contains 13 residues. CDR1 is SNHLY, CDR2 FYNNEI, per germline. The CDR3 DNA sequence: TGTGCCAGCAGTACTACAGGATACTATGGCTACACCTTC. Amino acids: CASSTTGYYGYTF.

CDR3 nucleotides: TGCGCCAGCAGCCAGGGCACTAATGAAAAACTGTTTTTT. This gives the protein CASSQGTNEKLFF. This chain joins TRBV5-1 and TRBJ1-4; a possible D gene is TRBD1 (5 bases). Trimming took off 4 bases at V and 2 bases at J, with 6 bases between the two ends. Germline loops: CDR1 SGHRS, CDR2 YFSETQ. The CDR3 covers 13 residues.

The chain employs TRBV19 and TRBJ1-2; 12 bases are a match to TRBD1. Losses at the gene ends were 6 bases for V and 2 bases for J; bases not matched to a gene: 4. This CDR3 contains 15 residues. Germline loops: CDR1 LNHDA, CDR2 SQIVND (reference sequence). CDR3 bases: TGTGCCAGTAGGCCGGGACAGGGGGCAAACTATGGCTACACCTTC. Amino acids: CASRPGQGANYGYTF.